The next 25 T cell receptor beta chains were all read from a single sample in a study of blood T cell repertoires in COVID-19. The method was immunoSEQ multiplex PCR; TCRdb's version includes in-frame clones alone and lacks a portion of them. The data hold about 97,000 clones, with around four fifths observed a single time. Sequencing was done on a sample of peripheral blood. The receptors originated from a man aged 60-69 years with active or convalescent COVID-19.

This chain links TRBV7-9 with TRBJ1-2, with unresolved D. CDR3 length: 12 amino acids. Germline V gene data show CDR1 as SEHNR and CDR2 as FQNEAQ (reference sequence). V was cut by 1 base and J by 9 bases, with 9 bases left in between. For the CDR3, the DNA is TGTGCCAGCAGCTTAGGCGGGGTCAGCTACACCTTC. It translates to CASSLGGVSYTF.

This chain joins TRBV5-5 and TRBJ2-1; 10 nucleotides align to TRBD2. Germline V gene data show CDR1 as SGHKS and CDR2 as YYEKEE (reference sequence). V was pared by 2 bases and J by 8 bases, with 10 bases of the junction left unmatched. The CDR3 is made up of 16 amino acids. The CDR3: CASSFLLGLAVDEQFF. The CDR3 bases are TGTGCCAGCAGCTTCTTGTTAGGACTAGCGGTCGATGAGCAGTTCTTC.

This clone was observed a few times. The gene calls are TRBV24-1 and TRBJ2-1, with 10 positions matching TRBD2. Germline CDR1 is KGHDR and CDR2 is SFDVKD. The V segment lost 3 bases and the J segment 5 bases; nucleotides outside the gene matches: 6. The CDR3 loop spans 16 amino acids. The CDR3 loop reads CATSDTSGVMNNEQFF. The CDR3 DNA sequence: TGTGCCACCAGTGATACTAGCGGGGTAATGAACAATGAGCAGTTCTTC.

This chain uses TRBV5-6 with TRBJ1-6, with TRBD1 as a possible D gene (6 bases). Trimming removed 2 bases from V and 1 base from J, with 7 bases in between. The germline gives CDR1 SGHDT, CDR2 YYEEEE. This CDR3 has 15 residues. The CDR3 DNA reads as TGTGCCAGCAGCTTTGACAGGTCCTATAATTCACCCCTCCACTTT. It yields the protein CASSFDRSYNSPLHF.

This chain uses TRBV20-1 with TRBJ1-4; D is unclear. V was pared by 7 bases and J by 7 bases, with 7 bases between. Germline CDR1 DFQATT, CDR2 SNEGSKA (reference sequence). The CDR3 totals 10 residues. The CDR3 DNA is TGCAGTGTCCGGGTTGAAAAACTGTTTTTT. It is translated as CSVRVEKLFF.

The V call is TRBV2, the J call TRBJ2-5; 10 bases map to TRBD1. The V gene end was trimmed by 7 bases and the J gene end by 5 bases; junction bases not matched to a gene: 7. The CDR3 has 14 amino acids. Germline loops: CDR1 SNHLY, CDR2 FYNNEI. CDR3 DNA sequence: TGTGCCAGCACAAAGACAGGGGGCGCGGAGACCCAGTACTTC. Amino acid sequence: CASTKTGGAETQYF.

The chain has TRBV7-9 and TRBJ2-1; maybe TRBD2 (5 bases). Germline CDR1 is SEHNR and CDR2 is FQNEAQ (reference sequence). V was trimmed by 1 base and J by 8 bases, leaving 21 bases between them. The CDR3 is 17 residues long. The CDR3 nucleotides are TGTGCCAGCAGCTTAGGGGCTAGCAGGTTCGTAAACGATGAGCAGTTCTTC. It yields the protein CASSLGASRFVNDEQFF.

This chain connects TRBV3-1 (or the pseudogene TRBV3-2) to TRBJ2-7; D might be TRBD1 (6 bases). There are 15 residues in the CDR3. Germline CDR1 LGHDT, CDR2 YNNKEL (reference sequence). Trimming removed 4 bases from V and 7 bases from J, with 20 bases in between. The CDR3 loop reads CASSRSGVTTGEQYF. The CDR3 DNA reads as TGTGCCAGCAGCCGTTCAGGGGTCACGACGGGGGAGCAGTACTTC.

This clone was detected a few times. The chain carries TRBV28 and TRBJ1-3, with 8 positions matching TRBD1. Germline CDR1 MDHEN, CDR2 SYDVKM. The CDR3 extends over 17 amino acids. Unmatched junction bases numbered 7, after V lost 3 bases and J lost 0 bases. This CDR3 reads CASSFEGRGPSGNTIYF. In DNA, the CDR3 is TGTGCCAGCAGTTTCGAAGGCAGGGGGCCCTCTGGAAACACCATATATTTT.

CDR3 sequence: CAISLAVNTGELFF. DNA for the CDR3: TGTGCCATCAGCCTAGCGGTGAACACCGGGGAGCTGTTTTTT. The chain carries TRBV10-3 and TRBJ2-2; 7 bases fit TRBD2. V shed 6 bases and J 1 base; nucleotides not matched to a gene: 2. This CDR3 spans 14 amino acids. CDR1 is ENHRY and CDR2 is SYGVKD in the germline V gene.

The DNA of the CDR3 is TGCGCCAGCAGCTTCGACGCAGGATCCTACGAGCAGTACTTC. Protein product: CASSFDAGSYEQYF. The chain joins TRBV5-1 to TRBJ2-7; no clear D. Trimming took off 2 bases at V and 1 base at J, with 10 bases between the two ends. The germline V gene encodes CDR1 SGHRS and CDR2 YFSETQ. The CDR3 is made up of 14 amino acids.

Turning to this clone: At the DNA level, this CDR3 is encoded by other sequences in the same sample as well. The CDR3 here is CASSLTGNTEAFF. DNA of the CDR3: TGTGCCAGTAGCCTGACAGGGAACACTGAAGCTTTCTTT. V gene TRBV19 combines with J gene TRBJ1-1, with D maybe TRBD1 (6 bases). Looked up from germline, CDR1 is LNHDA and CDR2 is SQIVND (reference sequence). The CDR3 contains 13 residues. The V gene lost 6 bases and the J gene lost 1 base, with 9 bases spanning the gap.

This clone was seen more than once but under ten times. The V and J genes are TRBV19 and TRBJ2-3; unclear D gene. The germline CDR1 and CDR2 sequences are LNHDA and SQIVND (reference sequence). With 4 bases removed from V and 0 bases from J, the gap between germline ends came to 14 bases. The CDR3 loop spans 16 amino acids. This chain's CDR3 is CASSTRFHLSTDTQYF. CDR3 DNA sequence: TGTGCCAGTAGTACCAGGTTCCATCTTAGCACAGATACGCAGTATTTT.

This clone was picked up one time. This chain links TRBV29-1 with TRBJ2-2, with TRBD1 matching 9 bases. CDR1 is SQVTM, CDR2 ANQGSEA, per germline. This CDR3 has 15 amino acids. The junction had 7 bases not matched to a gene; V was cut back by 4 bases and J by 4 bases. DNA for the CDR3: TGCAGCGTTGCCCCTGGACAGGGGAGCACCGGGGAGCTGTTTTTT. Residues: CSVAPGQGSTGELFF.

The chain recombines TRBV28 with TRBJ2-1, with 12 positions matching TRBD2. The V gene's germline CDR1 is MDHEN and CDR2 SYDVKM. The V and J ends lost 8 bases and 4 bases, in that order; junction bases with no gene match: 0. CDR3 length: 13 amino acids. The CDR3 DNA reads as TGTGCCAGCGGGACTAGCGGGTACAATGAGCAGTTCTTC. Its protein product is CASGTSGYNEQFF.

This clone showed up just once. This sequence joins TRBV5-1 and TRBJ2-7, with D perhaps TRBD2 (5 bases). The CDR3 length is 15 residues. Deletions cut 0 bases from V and 5 bases from J, with 15 bases between. Germline-derived CDR1 and CDR2 are SGHRS and YFSETQ. In nucleotides, the CDR3 is TGCGCCAGCAGCTTGGCGGGAAGGGTCGTCGACGAGCAGTACGTC. Its protein product is CASSLAGRVVDEQYV.

J is TRBJ1-1 and V is TRBV7-3, with 11 bases that match TRBD1. V lost 6 bases and J lost 5; bases outside the gene matches: 8. CDR1 SGHTA and CDR2 FQGTGA come from the germline V gene. The CDR3 loop spans 15 amino acids. The CDR3 spells CASSRWDRGGTEAFF. The CDR3 DNA reads TGTGCCAGCAGTCGCTGGGACAGGGGGGGTACTGAAGCTTTCTTT.

The CDR3 coding sequence is TGTGCCAGCAGTACAGGGTCCCCTCCGGGTGGCTACACCTTC. Translation: CASSTGSPPGGYTF. The chain uses TRBV2 and TRBJ1-2; TRBD1 might be the D (6 bases). The ends were cut back, 5 bases at V and 7 bases at J, with 17 bases in the middle. Germline V gives CDR1 SNHLY, CDR2 FYNNEI. The CDR3 consists of 14 residues.

As regards this clone: Germline and junction disagree at one end, which may indicate a read error. V is TRBV18 and J is TRBJ1-1; TRBD1 matches at 9 bases. This CDR3 is built from 15 residues. Germline V gives CDR1 KGHSH, CDR2 LQKENI. The CDR3 region is CASSPGTGRNAEAFF. In DNA form, the CDR3 reads TGTGCCAGCTCGCCTGGGACAGGGAGGAACGCTGAAGCTTTCTTT. Full variable domain (outside the CDR3, taken from reference TRBV18 and TRBJ1-1): NAGVMQNPRHLVRRRGQEARLRCSPMKGHSHVYWYRQLPEEGLKFMVYLQKENIIDESGMPKERFSAEFPKEGPSILRIQQVVRGDSAAYFCASSPGTGRNAEAFFGQGTRLTVV.

The rearrangement links TRBV12-3 or TRBV12-4 to TRBJ2-5, with unresolved D. Trimming stripped 6 bases from V and 1 base from J, with 6 bases between. The CDR3 sequence is 12 residues long. The CDR3 protein is CASRSSQETQYF. CDR3 nucleotides: TGTGCCAGCAGATCCTCCCAAGAGACCCAGTACTTC.

This chain's CDR3 is CASSSPGQGPWGAQYF. The CDR3 region has the DNA TGTGCCAGCAGCTCACCTGGACAGGGCCCATGGGGTGCGCAGTATTTT. The V and J genes are TRBV7-9 and TRBJ2-3; 8 nucleotides line up with TRBD1. This CDR3 has 16 amino acids. J lost 10 bases, V lost 4 bases, and 16 bases had no gene match. Germline CDR1 and CDR2: SEHNR and FQNEAQ (reference sequence).

The V and J genes are TRBV4-1 and TRBJ2-2; TRBD2 aligns across 10 bases. Germline assignment: CDR1 MGHRA and CDR2 YSYEKL. V was clipped by 0 bases and J by 3 bases; unmatched bases: 10. The CDR3 loop spans 19 amino acids. CDR3 sequence reads: CASSQDELAGIEDTGELFF. DNA of the CDR3: TGCGCCAGCAGCCAAGATGAACTAGCGGGGATCGAGGACACCGGGGAGCTGTTTTTT.

The rearrangement uses TRBV29-1 and TRBJ2-7; TRBD1 aligns across 8 bases. The CDR3 runs 12 residues. Per germline, CDR1 SQVTM and CDR2 ANQGSEA. V dropped 8 bases and J dropped 3; count of bases not matched to a gene: 6. CDR3: CSIGDRNYEQYV. The CDR3 DNA sequence: TGCAGCATAGGGGACAGGAACTACGAGCAGTACGTC.

This clone was recorded once. This chain connects TRBV27 to TRBJ2-7; TRBD2 is a possible D gene (6 bases). CDR1 and CDR2 (germline): MNHEY, SMNVEV (reference sequence). The V end was cut by 8 bases, the J end by 1 base, with 15 bases between. There are 14 residues in the CDR3. The CDR3 loop is CASRGSLASYEQYV. The CDR3 DNA follows: TGTGCCAGCCGAGGGTCCCTAGCGTCCTACGAGCAGTACGTC.

This rearrangement joins TRBV18 to TRBJ1-3, with 12 bases that match TRBD1. This CDR3 has 17 amino acids. Germline CDR1 reads KGHSH; CDR2 reads LQKENI. The trim removed 5 bases at V and 1 base at J, leaving 6 bases unmatched. The CDR3: CASSTGTGGSSGNTIYF. The CDR3 DNA reads TGTGCCAGCTCAACCGGGACAGGGGGCTCTTCTGGAAACACCATATATTTT.